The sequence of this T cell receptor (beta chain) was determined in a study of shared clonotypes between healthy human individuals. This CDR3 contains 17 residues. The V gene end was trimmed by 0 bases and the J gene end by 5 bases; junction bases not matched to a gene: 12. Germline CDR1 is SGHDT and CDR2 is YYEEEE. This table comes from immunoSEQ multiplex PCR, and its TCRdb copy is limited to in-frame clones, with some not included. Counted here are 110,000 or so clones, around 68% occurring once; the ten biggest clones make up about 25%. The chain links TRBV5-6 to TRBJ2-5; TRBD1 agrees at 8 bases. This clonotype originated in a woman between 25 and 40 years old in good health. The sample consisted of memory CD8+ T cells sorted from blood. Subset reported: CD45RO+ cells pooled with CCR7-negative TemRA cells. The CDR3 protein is CASSLVRTGIGGETQYF. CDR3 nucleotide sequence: TGTGCCAGCAGCTTGGTTAGGACAGGGATAGGTGGGGAGACCCAGTACTTC.